Below, one T cell receptor beta chain is given with its context. The authors' processing: For nucleated cells, counts were estimated from reference gene primer amplification. Using immunoSEQ multiplex PCR, the repertoire was profiled, and TCRdb retains in-frame clones only, with some absent. For V, J and clone size, that table is used; D and trimming come from the DNA. The table lists roughly 100,000 clones, 70% to 90% of them singletons. Trimming removed 3 bases from V and 1 base from J, with 9 bases in between. The CDR3 spans 14 residues. CDR1 KGHSH and CDR2 LQKENI come from the germline V gene. The entry originates in a study of blood T cell repertoires in COVID-19. Across the study: Donors in the United States, Italy and Spain gave samples during acute or convalescent COVID-19. Sample material is recorded as cDNA or gDNA derived from T cells, B-cell-depleted T cells, or PBMCs.

Material: peripheral blood. The V gene is TRBV18, the J gene TRBJ1-1; no reliable D call. This TCR came from a man aged 45-65 years with active or convalescent COVID-19. CDR3 region: CASSPAVENTEAFF. CDR3 DNA sequence: TGTGCCAGCTCACCGGCCGTCGAGAACACTGAAGCTTTCTTT.